The clone carrying this TCR beta chain was seen many times. Its antigen is undetermined. These data come from a study of CD8 T cells in ankylosing spondylitis. Findings of the study overall: Disease-linked clones bore a CD8+ phenotype and were relatively rare in peripheral blood. Seemingly characteristic of ankylosing spondylitis blood was a TCR beta motif consisting of several highly homologous variants. Significant enrichment of disease-linked clones was reported in matched ankylosing spondylitis synovial fluid.

V lost 0 bases, J lost 3 bases, and 6 bases stayed unmatched. This CDR3 spans 16 amino acids. CDR1 and CDR2 (germline): ENHRY, SYGVKD. Making the TCR beta libraries involved quantitative 5'-RACE with molecular barcodes. TCRdb re-called the 5' RACE reads with MiXCR, one entry per CDR3 protein. This sample has some 240,000 distinct CDR3 sequences, with 18% found just once. Input material: blood, either unsorted or a sorted T cell fraction (not recorded which). This clonotype originated in a male donor with ankylosing spondylitis or in good health (not recorded which). The chain uses TRBV10-3 and TRBJ2-3; TRBD1 matches 7 bases. This chain's CDR3 is CAISESVGTATDTQYF. The CDR3 DNA reads as TGTGCCATCAGTGAGTCTGTTGGGACAGCTACAGATACGCAGTATTTT.